The clone carrying this T cell receptor (beta chain) was seen ten or more times. The entry originates in a study of regulatory T cells in long-lasting Graves disease. This CDR3 region has 18 residues. V lost 6 bases to trimming and J lost 6 bases; unmatched junction nucleotides: 19. From germline, CDR1 is SNHLY and CDR2 FYNNEI. Sequencing libraries for TCR beta were prepared with iRepertoire HTBI primers and Arm-PCR of CDR3 regions. One entry per CDR3 protein, called by TCRdb with MiXCR from the multiplex PCR reads. This sample has 550,000 to 600,000 distinct CDR3 sequences; approximately 16% occur once, and the top ten carry approximately 12%. The time point is: newly diagnosed GD, antithyroid drugs for less than 3 months. PBMCs provided the RNA from which the TCR library was made. These sequences were also reported in another study, on T cells in Graves' hyperthyroidism and ophthalmopathy. That report notes: For Graves' hyperthyroidism to be stable, ophthalmopathy could not progress within 18 months.

Sequences were derived from peripheral blood mononuclear cells (PBMCs), sampled at new diagnosis, from a patient treated with antithyroid drugs. The chain couples TRBV2 to TRBJ1-5; 8 nucleotides agree with TRBD1. This clonotype was obtained from a man younger than 35 with Graves disease. The CDR3, as DNA: TGTGCCAGCAGATACGTTCGGGGTGGACAGGGTGGGGTTCAGCCCCAGCATTTT. Encoded protein: CASRYVRGGQGGVQPQHF.